The entry below gives a single TCR beta chain sequence along with its context. The data stem from a study of blood T cell repertoires in COVID-19. This CDR3 has 16 amino acids. After removal of 3 bases from V and 0 bases from J, the junction contained 6 bases not matched to a gene. Germline loops: CDR1 LNHNV, CDR2 YYDKDF (reference sequence). The data were produced by immunoSEQ multiplex PCR, yet TCRdb's version contains in-frame clones alone and is incomplete. This table holds some 150,000 clones, approximately 82% found once. This sequence joins TRBV15 and TRBJ1-2, with 8 bases fitting TRBD1. Sequencing used PBMCs or T cells enriched from blood (not recorded which). The TCR sequence derives from a woman aged 50 to 65 who had recovered from COVID-19. The CDR3 bases are TGTGCCACCAGCAGGGAATCACAGGGGGCTAACTATGGCTACACCTTC. Translated: CATSRESQGANYGYTF.